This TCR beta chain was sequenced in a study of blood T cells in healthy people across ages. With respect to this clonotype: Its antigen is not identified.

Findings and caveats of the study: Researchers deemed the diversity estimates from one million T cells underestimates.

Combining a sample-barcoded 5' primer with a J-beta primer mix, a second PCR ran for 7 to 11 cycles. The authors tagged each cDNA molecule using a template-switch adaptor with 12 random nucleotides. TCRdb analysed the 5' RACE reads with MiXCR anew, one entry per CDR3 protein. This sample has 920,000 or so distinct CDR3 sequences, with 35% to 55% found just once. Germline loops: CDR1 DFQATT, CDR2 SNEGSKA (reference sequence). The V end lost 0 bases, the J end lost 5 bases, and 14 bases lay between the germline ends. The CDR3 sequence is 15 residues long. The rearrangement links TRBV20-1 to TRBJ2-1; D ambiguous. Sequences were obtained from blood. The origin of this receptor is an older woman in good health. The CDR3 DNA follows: TGCAGTGCTAGAGATCTTAGGGTAACTAACAATGAGCAGTTCTTC. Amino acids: CSARDLRVTNNEQFF.